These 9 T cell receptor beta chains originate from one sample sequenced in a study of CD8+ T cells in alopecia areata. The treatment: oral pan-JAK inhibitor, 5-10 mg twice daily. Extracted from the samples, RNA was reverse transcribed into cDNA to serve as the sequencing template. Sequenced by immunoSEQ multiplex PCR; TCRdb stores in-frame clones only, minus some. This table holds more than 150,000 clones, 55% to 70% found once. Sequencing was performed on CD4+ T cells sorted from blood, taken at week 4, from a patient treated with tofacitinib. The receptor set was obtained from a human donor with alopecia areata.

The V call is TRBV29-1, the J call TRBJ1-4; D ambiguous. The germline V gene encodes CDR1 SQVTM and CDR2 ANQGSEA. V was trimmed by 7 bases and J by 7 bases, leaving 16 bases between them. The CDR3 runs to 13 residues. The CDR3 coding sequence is TGCAGCGCCAAATCCCCGGGCCCTGAAAAACTGTTTTTT. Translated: CSAKSPGPEKLFF.

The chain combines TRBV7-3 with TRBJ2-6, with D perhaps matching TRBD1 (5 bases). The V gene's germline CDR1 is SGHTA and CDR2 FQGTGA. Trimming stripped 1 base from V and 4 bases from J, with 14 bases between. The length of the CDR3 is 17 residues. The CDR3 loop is CASSLMVRESGANVLTF. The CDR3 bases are TGTGCCAGCAGCTTAATGGTCAGGGAATCCGGGGCCAACGTCCTGACTTTC. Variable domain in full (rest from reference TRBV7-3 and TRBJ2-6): GAGVSQTPSNKVTEKGKYVELRCDPISGHTALYWYRQSLGQGPEFLIYFQGTGAADDSGLPNDRFFAVRPEGSVSTLKIQRTERGDSAVYLCASSLMVRESGANVLTFGAGSRLTVL.

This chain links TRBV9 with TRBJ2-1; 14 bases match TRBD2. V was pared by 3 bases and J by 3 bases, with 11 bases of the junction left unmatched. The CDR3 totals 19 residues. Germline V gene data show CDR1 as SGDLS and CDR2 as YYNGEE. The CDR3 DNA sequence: TGTGCCAGCAGCGCGACTAGCGGGAGGGCTGCTCCTGTCTACAATGAGCAGTTCTTC. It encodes CASSATSGRAAPVYNEQFF.

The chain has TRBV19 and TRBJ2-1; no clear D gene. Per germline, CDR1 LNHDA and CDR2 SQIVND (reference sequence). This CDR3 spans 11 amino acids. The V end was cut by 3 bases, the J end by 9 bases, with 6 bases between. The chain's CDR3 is CASSMASEQFF. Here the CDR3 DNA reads TGTGCCAGTAGTATGGCTAGTGAGCAGTTCTTC.

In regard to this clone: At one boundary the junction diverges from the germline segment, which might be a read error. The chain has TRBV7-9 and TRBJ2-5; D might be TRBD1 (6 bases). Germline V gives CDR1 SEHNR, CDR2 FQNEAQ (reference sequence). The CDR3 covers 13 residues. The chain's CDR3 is CASSLVGQGKVNF. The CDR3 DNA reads TGTGCCAGCAGCTTAGTGGGACAAGGCAAAGTGAACTTC.

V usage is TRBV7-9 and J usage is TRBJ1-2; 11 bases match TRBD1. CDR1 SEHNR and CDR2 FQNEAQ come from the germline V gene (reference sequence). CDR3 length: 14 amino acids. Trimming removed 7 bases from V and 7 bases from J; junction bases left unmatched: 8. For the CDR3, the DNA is TGTGCCAGCACAACCGGGACAGGGGGAAGTGGCTACACCTTC. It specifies CASTTGTGGSGYTF.

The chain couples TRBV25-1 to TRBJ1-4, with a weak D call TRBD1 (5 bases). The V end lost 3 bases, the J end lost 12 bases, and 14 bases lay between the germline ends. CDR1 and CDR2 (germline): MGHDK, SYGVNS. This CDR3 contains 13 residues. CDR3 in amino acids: CASSDSHRGELFF. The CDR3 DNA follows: TGTGCCAGCAGTGATTCTCACCGGGGGGAACTGTTTTTT. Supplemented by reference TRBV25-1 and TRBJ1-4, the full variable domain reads EADIYQTPRYLVIGTGKKITLECSQTMGHDKMYWYQQDPGMELHLIHYSYGVNSTEKGDLSSESTVSRIRTEHFPLTLESARPSHTSQYLCASSDSHRGELFFGSGTQLSVL.

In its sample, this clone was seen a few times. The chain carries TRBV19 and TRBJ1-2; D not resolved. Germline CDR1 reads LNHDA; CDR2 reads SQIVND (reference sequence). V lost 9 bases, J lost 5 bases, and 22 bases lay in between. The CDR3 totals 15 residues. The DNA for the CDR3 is TGTGCCAGCACCGCCGGACGGGCTCCCCGGTATGGCTACACCTTC. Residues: CASTAGRAPRYGYTF.

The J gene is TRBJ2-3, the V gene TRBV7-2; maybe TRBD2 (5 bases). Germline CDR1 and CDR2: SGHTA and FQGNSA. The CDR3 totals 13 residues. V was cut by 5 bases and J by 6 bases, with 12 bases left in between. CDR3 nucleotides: TGTGCCAGCAGCCCGCAAACGGGGGATACGCAGTATTTT. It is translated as CASSPQTGDTQYF. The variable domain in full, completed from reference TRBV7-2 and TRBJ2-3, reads GAGVSQSPSNKVTEKGKDVELRCDPISGHTALYWYRQSLGQGLEFLIYFQGNSAPDKSGLPSDRFSAERTGGSVSTLTIQRTQQEDSAVYLCASSPQTGDTQYFGPGTRLTVL.